A single sample is the source of the 17 T cell receptor beta chains below, sequenced in a study of blood T cell repertoires in COVID-19. The repertoire was sequenced with immunoSEQ multiplex PCR; TCRdb's copy has only in-frame clones and lacks some. This table holds 430,000 or so clones, about 88% found once. The sequenced sample was PBMCs or T cells enriched from blood (not recorded which). The receptors originated from a woman younger than 30 who had been exposed to COVID-19.

Only a few counts were recorded for this clone. V gene TRBV18 combines with J gene TRBJ2-7; 8 positions agree with TRBD2. V was clipped by 0 bases and J by 0 bases; unmatched bases: 10. Germline V gene lookup returns CDR1 KGHSH and CDR2 LQKENI. The length of the CDR3 is 18 residues. The CDR3 spells CASSPPLAGKLFSYEQYF. Written as DNA, the CDR3 is TGTGCCAGCTCACCACCCTTAGCGGGAAAACTTTTCTCCTACGAGCAGTACTTC.

This clone came up a few times. The CDR3 DNA reads as TGTGCCAGCTCACGAACGCAGGGGGACGAGCAGTACTTC. Protein product: CASSRTQGDEQYF. The J gene is TRBJ2-7, the V gene TRBV18; 7 bases are a match to TRBD1. Germline V gene sequence: CDR1 KGHSH, CDR2 LQKENI. Trimming took 4 bases from V and 5 from J; bases not matched to a gene: 5. This CDR3 region has 13 residues.

This chain links TRBV5-1 with TRBJ1-5; a weak D match, TRBD1 (5 bases). Germline V gives CDR1 SGHRS, CDR2 YFSETQ. The CDR3 is 14 residues long. V was pared by 5 bases and J by 2 bases, with 11 bases between. The CDR3 loop reads CASSTGMGNQPQHF. DNA for the CDR3: TGCGCCAGCAGTACAGGTATGGGCAATCAGCCCCAGCATTTT. The full variable domain, its missing parts supplied by reference TRBV5-1 and TRBJ1-5, is KAGVTQTPRYLIKTRGQQVTLSCSPISGHRSVSWYQQTPGQGLQFLFEYFSETQRNKGNFPGRFSGRQFSNSRSEMNVSTLELGDSALYLCASSTGMGNQPQHFGDGTRLSIL.

The chain joins TRBV5-1 to TRBJ2-1; D possibly corresponds to TRBD1 (6 bases). The V and J ends lost 4 bases and 8 bases respectively, with 19 bases between them. The germline V gene encodes CDR1 SGHRS and CDR2 YFSETQ. This CDR3 is 15 amino acids long. This CDR3 is CASSPPDSLLDEQFF. DNA for the CDR3: TGCGCCAGCAGCCCCCCGGACAGCCTTCTCGATGAGCAGTTCTTC.

The V call is TRBV10-3, the J call TRBJ2-2; 7 nucleotides agree with TRBD1. Unmatched junction bases numbered 12, after V lost 0 bases and J lost 5 bases. From germline, CDR1 is ENHRY and CDR2 SYGVKD. The CDR3 is 18 residues long. Here the CDR3 DNA reads TGTGCCATCAGTGAGTCGACCCCGACAGGGTGGGTTACCGGGGAGCTGTTTTTT. This encodes CAISESTPTGWVTGELFF.

DNA of the CDR3: TGCAGCGTGGGACAGACAAATTCACCCCTCCACTTT. Translated: CSVGQTNSPLHF. The genes are TRBV29-1 and TRBJ1-6, with 7 bases matching TRBD1. After removal of 6 bases from V and 7 bases from J, the junction contained 3 bases not matched to a gene. Per germline, CDR1 SQVTM and CDR2 ANQGSEA. The CDR3 runs to 12 residues.

V usage is TRBV21-1 and J usage is TRBJ1-5. TRBV21-1 is described as a pseudogene. The CDR3 covers 14 residues. Written as DNA, the CDR3 is TGTGCCAGCAGCAAAGAGGACTCCGGGGTGCCCCAGCATTTT. It translates to CASSKEDSGVPQHF.

The rearrangement joins TRBV10-3 to TRBJ1-6; TRBD1 is a possible D gene (6 bases). The CDR3 has 14 amino acids. Germline CDR1 is ENHRY and CDR2 is SYGVKD. The V end was cut by 2 bases, the J end by 4 bases, with 6 bases between. CDR3 protein: CAISEGQYNSPLHF. In DNA, the CDR3 is TGTGCCATCAGTGAGGGACAGTATAATTCACCCCTCCACTTT.

This chain uses TRBV9 with TRBJ1-3; D may be TRBD1 (6 bases). The germline V gene has CDR1 SGDLS and CDR2 YYNGEE. CDR3 length: 14 residues. Trimming cost V 4 bases and J 0 bases, with 8 bases left between them. Written as DNA, the CDR3 is TGTGCCAGCAGCCGGACAGACTCTGGAAACACCATATATTTT. This translates into CASSRTDSGNTIYF.

The chain combines TRBV19 with TRBJ1-2; D call uncertain. From germline, CDR1 is LNHDA and CDR2 SQIVND (reference sequence). V was shortened by 2 bases and J by 4 bases, with 14 bases between the two germline ends. The CDR3 extends over 15 amino acids. Here the CDR3 DNA reads TGTGCCAGTAGTATAAGCACCCAGGCGATCTATGGCTACACCTTC. Translation gives CASSISTQAIYGYTF.

This sequence joins TRBV6-5 and TRBJ1-2, with D unresolved. Germline V gives CDR1 MNHEY, CDR2 SVGAGI. The CDR3 covers 13 residues. Trimming cost V 0 bases and J 2 bases, with 4 bases left between them. The CDR3 region has the DNA TGTGCCAGCAGTTACTCGAGAAACTATGGCTACACCTTC. Translating gives CASSYSRNYGYTF.

V and J are TRBV29-1 and TRBJ2-7; D ambiguous. The V end was cut by 4 bases, the J end by 2 bases, with 9 bases between. CDR1 is SQVTM, CDR2 ANQGSEA, per germline. This CDR3 comprises 12 residues. CDR3 protein: CSVVKQTYEQYF. The DNA for the CDR3 is TGCAGCGTTGTAAAACAGACCTACGAGCAGTACTTC.

This clone came up a few times. The chain joins TRBV11-2 to TRBJ1-2; D is possibly TRBD1 (5 bases). The CDR3 length is 16 residues. From germline, CDR1 is SGHAT and CDR2 FQNNGV. The V end lost 0 bases, the J end lost 4 bases, and 15 bases lay between the germline ends. CDR3 amino acids: CASSLEGSGTSYGYTF. In DNA form, the CDR3 reads TGTGCCAGCAGCTTAGAGGGGAGCGGGACCAGCTATGGCTACACCTTC.

Here the CDR3 reads CASSFHTGGLSADTQYF. The CDR3 nucleotides read TGTGCCAGCAGCTTTCACACAGGGGGCTTAAGTGCAGATACGCAGTATTTT. V and J are TRBV7-9 and TRBJ2-3; 9 nucleotides agree with TRBD1. V lost 3 bases and J lost 4; bases outside the gene matches: 11. Looked up from germline, CDR1 is SEHNR and CDR2 is FQNEAQ (reference sequence). The CDR3 loop spans 17 amino acids.

This chain uses TRBV4-1 with TRBJ2-7, with 10 bases fitting TRBD2. Germline assignment: CDR1 MGHRA and CDR2 YSYEKL. This CDR3 has 15 amino acids. Germline trimming cut 1 base from V and 3 bases from J; bases unmatched to any gene: 3. The CDR3 nucleotides read TGCGCCAGCAGCCAAGGGACTAGCGGCCACTACGAGCAGTACTTC. Amino acid sequence: CASSQGTSGHYEQYF.

The rearrangement joins TRBV15 to TRBJ2-3, with D possibly TRBD2 on 6 matching bases. Germline CDR1 and CDR2: LNHNV and YYDKDF (reference sequence). The CDR3 loop spans 16 amino acids. Between the trimmed V and J ends, which lost 2 bases and 1 base, there was a span of 13 bases. The CDR3 reads CATSRYSSGGTDTQYF. CDR3 DNA sequence: TGTGCCACCAGCAGATATTCGTCGGGGGGCACAGATACGCAGTATTTT. Full variable domain (rest looked up from reference TRBV15 and TRBJ2-3): DAMVIQNPRYQVTQFGKPVTLSCSQTLNHNVMYWYQQKSSQAPKLLFHYYDKDFNNEADTPDNFQSRRPNTSFCFLDIRSPGLGDTAMYLCATSRYSSGGTDTQYFGPGTRLTVL.

The V and J genes are TRBV6-5 and TRBJ1-4; 7 bases are a match to TRBD1. CDR1 and CDR2 from the germline V gene are MNHEY and SVGAGI. The length of the CDR3 is 14 residues. V lost 6 bases, J lost 4 bases, and 5 bases stayed unmatched. CDR3 amino acids: CASRRTGLNEKLFF. The CDR3 DNA follows: TGTGCCAGCAGGAGGACAGGTCTTAATGAAAAACTGTTTTTT.